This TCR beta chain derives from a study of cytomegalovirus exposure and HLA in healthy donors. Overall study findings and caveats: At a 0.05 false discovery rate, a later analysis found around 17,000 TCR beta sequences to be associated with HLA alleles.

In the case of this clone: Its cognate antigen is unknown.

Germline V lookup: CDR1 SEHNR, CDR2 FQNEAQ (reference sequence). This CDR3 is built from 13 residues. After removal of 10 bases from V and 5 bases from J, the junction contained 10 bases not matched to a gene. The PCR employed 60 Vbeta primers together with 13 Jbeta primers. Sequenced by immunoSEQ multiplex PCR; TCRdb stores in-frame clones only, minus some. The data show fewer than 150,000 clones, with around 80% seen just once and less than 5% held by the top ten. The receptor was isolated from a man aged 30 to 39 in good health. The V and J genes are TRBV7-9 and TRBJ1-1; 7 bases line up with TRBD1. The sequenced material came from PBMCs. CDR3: CAISAGGGTEAFF. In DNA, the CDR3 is TGTGCCATCTCGGCAGGGGGAGGTACTGAAGCTTTCTTT. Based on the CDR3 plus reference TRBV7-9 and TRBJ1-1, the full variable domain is DTGVSQNPRHKITKRGQNVTFRCDPISEHNRLYWYRQTLGQGPEFLTYFQNEAQLEKSRLLSDRFSAERPKGSFSTLEIQRTEQGDSAMYLCAISAGGGTEAFFGQGTRLTVV.